The next 22 T cell receptor beta chains were all read from a single sample in a study of identical twins. TCRdb re-called the 5' RACE reads with MiXCR, one entry per CDR3 protein. The repertoire includes around 1.7 million distinct CDR3 sequences, more than 30% of them detected once, and 0.25% to 0.3% sits in the top ten. Sequencing was done on a sample of cord blood. The origin of the receptors is a newborn girl in good health.

This chain joins TRBV2 and TRBJ2-7; D is ambiguous. In germline, CDR1 is SNHLY, CDR2 FYNNEI. The CDR3 spans 15 residues. The germline V and J ends were trimmed by 8 bases and 0 bases, with 17 bases remaining between them. In DNA form, the CDR3 reads TGTGCCAGCCAGTCCTGGACGGACGTCTCCTACGAGCAGTACTTC. Amino acid sequence: CASQSWTDVSYEQYF.

This chain connects TRBV20-1 to TRBJ2-3; 7 nucleotides align to TRBD2. Germline assignment: CDR1 DFQATT and CDR2 SNEGSKA (reference sequence). This CDR3 has 15 amino acids. V lost 1 base and J lost 1; bases outside the gene matches: 5. CDR3 in amino acids: CSARGEGTRTDTQYF. The CDR3 coding sequence is TGCAGTGCTAGAGGGGAGGGGACTCGCACAGATACGCAGTATTTT.

J is TRBJ2-1 and V is TRBV12-3 or TRBV12-4, with D unclear. The J call may be wrong; the DNA end is better matched by TRBJ2-7. The CDR3 is 15 residues long. DNA of the CDR3: TGTGCCAGCAGCCCGCCCATTAGCTCCTACAATGAGCAGTACTTC. It codes for CASSPPISSYNEQYF.

Only a few counts were recorded for this clonotype. The chain is built from TRBV5-1 and TRBJ1-3, with D possibly matching TRBD1 (5 bases). V lost 5 bases, J lost 0 bases, and 9 bases lay in between. The CDR3 loop spans 14 amino acids. Germline V gives CDR1 SGHRS, CDR2 YFSETQ. CDR3 nucleotides: TGCGCCAGCAGAAGACAGAGCTCTGGAAACACCATATATTTT. Its protein product is CASRRQSSGNTIYF.

The rearrangement links TRBV7-2 to TRBJ2-6; no reliable D call. In germline, CDR1 is SGHTA, CDR2 FQGNSA. The CDR3 is 18 amino acids. The germline V and J ends were trimmed by 0 bases and 0 bases, with 12 bases remaining between them. The CDR3 DNA follows: TGTGCCAGCAGCTTAGCTTCGTTACCCACCTCTGGGGCCAACGTCCTGACTTTC. This gives the protein CASSLASLPTSGANVLTF.

This clonotype showed up many times. V gene TRBV29-1 combines with J gene TRBJ2-1; a possible D gene is TRBD2 (5 bases). This CDR3 has 14 amino acids. Trimming removed 5 bases from V and 5 bases from J, with 16 bases in between. Germline-derived CDR1 and CDR2 are SQVTM and ANQGSEA. For the CDR3, the DNA is TGCAGCGTTCACGGACTCCTTGGTGACAATGAGCAGTTCTTC. Translation gives CSVHGLLGDNEQFF.

The chain recombines TRBV6-5 with TRBJ2-1; either TRBD1 or TRBD2 may fit D (5 bases each). V was clipped by 7 bases and J by 5 bases, with 15 bases between them. Germline assignment: CDR1 MNHEY and CDR2 SVGAGI. CDR3 length: 14 amino acids. CDR3 sequence (DNA): TGTGCCAGCACTAAGGGACCGGGAAACAATGAGCAGTTCTTC. It yields the protein CASTKGPGNNEQFF.

This clonotype occurred a few times. V usage is TRBV20-1 and J usage is TRBJ1-5; TRBD1 aligns across 7 bases. The CDR3 length is 15 residues. Germline V lookup: CDR1 DFQATT, CDR2 SNEGSKA (reference sequence). J gave up 4 bases and V 0 bases, and 6 bases lay outside the gene matches. The CDR3 sequence is CSARDTGVRNQPQHF. Here the CDR3 DNA reads TGCAGTGCTAGAGATACAGGGGTTCGGAATCAGCCCCAGCATTTT.

The CDR3 nucleotides read TGCGCCAGCAGCTTGGAAGAGGAGCAGTTCTTC. Its protein product is CASSLEEEQFF. The rearrangement joins TRBV5-1 to TRBJ2-1, with D unclear. The CDR3 contains 11 residues. CDR1 is SGHRS and CDR2 is YFSETQ in the germline V gene. Trimming removed 0 bases at V and 10 bases at J, with 5 bases between.

J is TRBJ2-3 and V is TRBV6-1; D is unclear. This CDR3 region has 13 residues. Germline values: CDR1 MNHNS, CDR2 SASEGT. V was cut by 11 bases and J by 4 bases, with 16 bases left in between. The CDR3 nucleotides are TGTGCCGGTGGGGAATTTCAGGCAGATACGCAGTATTTT. Protein product: CAGGEFQADTQYF.

This chain links TRBV7-2 with TRBJ2-5; 8 nucleotides line up with TRBD2. The CDR3 has 16 residues. The germline CDR1 and CDR2 sequences are SGHTA and FQGNSA. V lost 6 bases, J lost 2 bases, and 11 bases stayed unmatched. CDR3 sequence (DNA): TGTGCCAGCAGTTTTCTTCCCTCGGGAGGGCAAGAGACCCAGTACTTC. It specifies CASSFLPSGGQETQYF.

The gene calls are TRBV3-1 and TRBJ2-5, with 7 bases lining up with TRBD1. The CDR3 has 15 residues. Germline lookup yields CDR1 LGHDT and CDR2 YNNKEL (reference sequence). V trimming: 0 bases; J trimming: 3 bases; junction bases outside the gene matches: 4. The CDR3 reads CASSQEPDREETQYF. CDR3 in DNA: TGTGCCAGCAGCCAAGAGCCTGACAGGGAAGAGACCCAGTACTTC.

The V gene is TRBV28, the J gene TRBJ2-7; TRBD1 aligns across 7 bases. Per the germline V gene, CDR1 is MDHEN and CDR2 is SYDVKM. Trimming at V came to 8 bases and at J to 2 bases, leaving 6 bases not matched to a gene. The CDR3 runs to 13 residues. CDR3 DNA: TGTGCCAGCGGAGACAGGGCCCCCTACGAGCAGTACTTC. It specifies CASGDRAPYEQYF.

The chain combines TRBV12-3 or TRBV12-4 with TRBJ2-3, with TRBD2 matching over 10 bases. The V segment lost 3 bases and the J segment 3 bases; nucleotides outside the gene matches: 18. There are 20 residues in the CDR3. CDR3 sequence reads: CASSFRPHLVSGGHTDTQYF. The CDR3 nucleotides read TGTGCCAGCAGTTTCCGTCCGCACCTAGTTAGCGGGGGGCATACAGATACGCAGTATTTT.

This clonotype was detected a few times. The chain uses TRBV9 and TRBJ2-3, with D uncertain. Germline-derived CDR1 and CDR2 are SGDLS and YYNGEE. CDR3 length: 14 amino acids. Trimming removed 0 bases from V and 6 bases from J, with 11 bases in between. The CDR3 DNA reads TGTGCCAGCAGCGTAGCGCCGGGTCGGGATACGCAGTATTTT. Residues: CASSVAPGRDTQYF.

A remark on this clonotype: Relative to the germline gene, one junction end is altered; a read error may explain this. The chain joins TRBV5-1 to TRBJ2-4, with 8 bases identical to TRBD2. The J call is doubtful: the DNA matches TRBJ2-7 better. Germline V gene sequence: CDR1 SGHRS, CDR2 YFSETQ. This CDR3 has 16 residues. In DNA form, the CDR3 reads TGCGCCGGCAGCTTGGCCCTTGGCGGGGGGCGATACGAGCAGTACTTC. As protein: CAGSLALGGGRYEQYF.

The chain recombines TRBV12-3 or TRBV12-4 with TRBJ2-4; tentatively, D is TRBD1 (5 bases). The V end was cut by 6 bases, the J end by 6 bases, with 15 bases between. This CDR3 is built from 14 residues. The CDR3 sequence: CASSPSGPPNIQYF. As DNA, the CDR3 is TGTGCCAGCAGCCCATCAGGGCCTCCAAACATTCAGTACTTC.

The rearrangement links TRBV7-2 to TRBJ2-7, with unresolved D. Trimming cost V 2 bases and J 10 bases, with 18 bases left between them. The CDR3 covers 14 residues. Per the germline V gene, CDR1 is SGHTA and CDR2 is FQGNSA. CDR3 region: CASSLIFSAAHQYF. The CDR3 nucleotides read TGTGCCAGCAGCTTAATTTTTTCGGCCGCGCACCAGTACTTC.

This clonotype was observed a handful of times. The chain is built from TRBV21-1 and TRBJ2-7; TRBD1, as called in the table, went unchecked against the DNA. TRBV21-1 is given as a pseudogene. The CDR3 has 14 amino acids. CDR3 nucleotide sequence: TGTGCCACCGAGATGACGGGACAGTCCTACGAGCAGTACTTC. It specifies CATEMTGQSYEQYF.

About this clonotype itself: A read error may account for a junction end that differs from germline. This rearrangement joins TRBV4-2 to TRBJ2-1; possibly TRBD2 for D (6 bases). CDR1 and CDR2 from the germline V gene are LGHNA and YNFKEQ. This CDR3 is 15 amino acids long. The CDR3 DNA follows: TGTGCCAGCAGCCAACTGACTAGTGGATACAGTGAGCAGTTCTTC. The encoded protein is CASSQLTSGYSEQFF.

There are many counts of this clonotype. The rearrangement links TRBV10-2 to TRBJ2-3; D is unresolved. V was cut by 8 bases and J by 1 base, with 7 bases left in between. CDR3 length equals 12 residues. Germline CDR1 reads WSHSY; CDR2 reads SAAADI. The CDR3, as DNA: TGCGCCAGCGGCAGCGGCACAGATACGCAGTATTTT. This codes for CASGSGTDTQYF.

The rearrangement uses TRBV7-2 and TRBJ2-7; D is ambiguous. The V gene's germline CDR1 is SGHTA and CDR2 FQGNSA. Deletions cut 2 bases from V and 7 bases from J, with 15 bases between. This CDR3 has 14 residues. The CDR3 loop reads CASSLNRVVGEQYF. The CDR3 DNA reads as TGTGCCAGCAGCTTAAATCGGGTGGTGGGTGAGCAGTACTTC.